This T cell receptor beta chain is drawn from a study of OX40 agonist ivuxolimab in advanced cancers. Sequenced by immunoSEQ multiplex PCR; TCRdb stores in-frame clones only, minus some. This table holds tens of thousands of clones, about nine tenths found once. The CDR3 has 12 amino acids. The V end was cut by 4 bases, the J end by 7 bases, with 10 bases between. From germline, CDR1 is MGHRA and CDR2 YSYEKL. The rearrangement links TRBV4-1 to TRBJ2-5; D is uncertain. The clonotype originates from an adult with an advanced solid tumor such as melanoma, head and neck, liver or kidney cancer. The sequenced sample was CD4+ or CD8+ T cells sorted from blood, obtained in a trial of the OX40 agonist ivuxolimab. CDR3 sequence (DNA): TGCGCCAGCAGCCTTTCGGGCGCGACCCAGTACTTC. Translating gives CASSLSGATQYF.